The T cell receptor beta chain described here comes from a study of shared clonotypes between healthy human individuals. Germline CDR1 is SGHTA and CDR2 is FQGNSA. This CDR3 contains 13 residues. V lost 5 bases to trimming and J lost 3 bases; unmatched junction nucleotides: 1. Using immunoSEQ multiplex PCR, the repertoire was profiled, and TCRdb retains in-frame clones only, with some absent. The repertoire includes 1,400,000 or so clones, just under 99% of them detected once, and about 0.35% sits in the top ten. Sequencing was done on a sample of naive CD4+ T cells sorted from blood. The subset: CD45RA+ positively selected. This receptor was obtained from a man under 40 in good health. The V gene is TRBV7-2, the J gene TRBJ1-1; 9 nucleotides align to TRBD1. The CDR3 DNA reads as TGTGCCAGCAGCCGGACAGGGGACACTGAAGCTTTCTTT. Residues: CASSRTGDTEAFF.